The rows below give T cell receptor beta chains drawn from one sample of a study of blood T cell repertoires in COVID-19. Method: immunoSEQ multiplex PCR; TCRdb's copy keeps in-frame clones and lacks some. The table has approximately 150,000 clones, almost 85% seen once. The sequencing sample was made of peripheral blood. The source of these receptors is a human donor with acute or convalescent COVID-19. The donor label of this sample is uncertain. Each CDR3 is given with its conserved first and last residue. Each record gives: V gene, clone size, D gene, J gene, CDR3 DNA, CDR3 protein. D genes are given only for firm matches. Only part of the rows carry a size: once, few, many, or a class if the clone is expanded.

TRBV25-1	few	TRBD1	TRBJ1-2	TGTGCCAGCAGTGCGAACCCGGGACAGGGGAAGGATGGCTACACCTTC	CASSANPGQGKDGYTF
TRBV19	.	.	TRBJ1-1	TGTGCCAGTAGTTTCGGGGGAACCGTCACTGAAGCTTTCTTT	CASSFGGTVTEAFF
TRBV19	.	TRBD1	TRBJ1-2	TGTGCCAGTAGTCCGAACCTAGGGACAGGAGGGCATGGCTACACCTTC	CASSPNLGTGGHGYTF
TRBV7-9	.	TRBD1	TRBJ1-4	TGTGCCAGCAGCGATCCCGGGACAGGGAACGAAAAACTGTTTTTT	CASSDPGTGNEKLFF
TRBV2	once	.	TRBJ2-6	TGTGCCAGCAGTGGGGGAGCAATCAACGTCCTGACTTTC	CASSGGAINVLTF
TRBV19	.	TRBD1	TRBJ1-1	TGTGCCAGCCGGGACAGGGGCAACACTGAAGCTTTCTTT	CASRDRGNTEAFF
TRBV11-3	.	.	TRBJ2-1	TGTGCCAGCAGCTTTCAAACGGACAATGAGCAGTTCTTC	CASSFQTDNEQFF
TRBV5-1	.	TRBD1	TRBJ1-5	TGCGCCAGCAAGCTTTGGACAGGGACCGATCAGCCCCAGCATTTT	CASKLWTGTDQPQHF
TRBV6-5	.	.	TRBJ1-1	TGTGCCAGCGGGTTTCGGGGTATCACTGAAGCTTTCTTT	CASGFRGITEAFF
TRBV5-6	.	.	TRBJ1-1	TGTGCCAGCAGCCCCAGCGCCGTTTCCTACACTGAAGCTTTCTTT	CASSPSAVSYTEAFF
TRBV2	.	TRBD1	TRBJ2-7	TGTGCCAGCAGCCGGACAGGGCAAAACGAGCAGTACTTC	CASSRTGQNEQYF
TRBV6-5	few	.	TRBJ1-2	TGTGCCAGCAGCGTAGGGGCCGTCTATGGCTACACCTTC	CASSVGAVYGYTF
TRBV19	.	.	TRBJ1-2	TGTGCCAGTAGACGTACAGGGCAGCCCCTCTATGGCTACACCTTC	CASRRTGQPLYGYTF
TRBV11-3	.	TRBD1	TRBJ2-1	TGTGCCAGCAGCGAACGACAGGGGGCTTACAATGAGCAGTTCTTC	CASSERQGAYNEQFF
TRBV29-1	.	.	TRBJ2-7	TGCAGCGCGATTACCGGGACAAGAAGTAGGTACGAGCAGTACTTC	CSAITGTRSRYEQYF
TRBV6-5	once	.	TRBJ1-1	TGTGCCAGCAGTCTAGGGAGAATTAACACTGAAGCTTTCTTT	CASSLGRINTEAFF
TRBV6-6	.	.	TRBJ2-1	TGTGCCAGCACCAAACTAGGTGATGAGCAGTTCTTC	CASTKLGDEQFF
TRBV2	.	TRBD2	TRBJ2-5	TGTGCCAGTGGACTAGCGGGGGGATGGGAGACCCAGTACTTC	CASGLAGGWETQYF
TRBV5-5	.	TRBD1	TRBJ2-5	TGTGCCAGCAGCGCCCACAGGGGGCCCCAAGAGACCCAGTACTTC	CASSAHRGPQETQYF
TRBV7-2	few	TRBD2	TRBJ2-2	TGTGCCAGCAGCTTCCCGGGACTAGCGACCGGGGAGCTGTTTTTT	CASSFPGLATGELFF
TRBV7-9	.	.	TRBJ1-4	TGTGCCAGCAGCCGCGGACAAGCGAATGAAAAACTGTTTTTT	CASSRGQANEKLFF
TRBV4-2	.	.	TRBJ1-1	TGTGCCAGCAGCCAAGGGGGGACTCTTGCTTTCTTT	CASSQGGTLAFF
TRBV30	.	TRBD2	TRBJ2-2	TGTGCCTGGCGGACTAGCGGGGGGTTCGGGGAGCTGTTTTTT	CAWRTSGGFGELFF
TRBV12-3/TRBV12-4	few	TRBD1	TRBJ1-1	TGTGCCAGCAGGCGGACAGGGGCCACTGAAGCTTTCTTT	CASRRTGATEAFF
TRBV5-1	.	.	TRBJ1-1	TGCGCCAGCAGCCTGGGCTCCGGTTACACTGAAGCTTTCTTT	CASSLGSGYTEAFF
TRBV18	few	.	TRBJ2-7	TGTGCCAGCTCGGCTGAACAGGGCTACGAGCAGTACTTC	CASSAEQGYEQYF
TRBV19	once	TRBD1	TRBJ2-3	TGTGCCAGTAGTATACCGACAGGGTCCGGAGATACGCAGTATTTT	CASSIPTGSGDTQYF
TRBV5-1	few	.	TRBJ2-7	TGCGCCAGCAAGGCGGGGCCGGCCTCGCCGGGGCAGTACTTC	CASKAGPASPGQYF
TRBV27	.	.	TRBJ2-7	TGTGCCAGCAGTTTGCGAGGGCTTTCCTCCTACGAGCAGTACTTC	CASSLRGLSSYEQYF
TRBV3-1/TRBV3-2	.	.	TRBJ2-1	TGTGCCAGCAGCCCCCCCTGGGGGGGCAGGAATGAGCAGTTCTTC	CASSPPWGGRNEQFF
TRBV6-2/TRBV6-3	few	TRBD2	TRBJ2-5	TGTGCCAGCAGTTACTCGATGGGACTAGCTGAGACCCAGTACTTC	CASSYSMGLAETQYF
TRBV12-3/TRBV12-4	.	.	TRBJ1-2	TGTGCCAGCAGGCGGACAGCTAACTATGGCTACACCTTC	CASRRTANYGYTF
TRBV19	.	TRBD1	TRBJ1-6	TGTGCCAGTCGGGCCGGGACAGGCGGATCACCCCTCCACTTT	CASRAGTGGSPLHF
TRBV5-1	.	.	TRBJ1-2	TGCGCCAGCAGCTTGGAACCGGGAGCGGCCTATGGCTACACCTTC	CASSLEPGAAYGYTF
TRBV14	.	TRBD1	TRBJ1-2	TGTGCCAGCAGCCAACAACAGGGGACGTATGGCTACACCTTC	CASSQQQGTYGYTF
TRBV9	.	TRBD2	TRBJ2-1	TGTGCCAGCAGCGCCCTAGCGGGGGTTTACAATGAGCAGTTCTTC	CASSALAGVYNEQFF
TRBV10-1	few	.	TRBJ1-1	TGCGCCAGCAGTGAGGGTCTTGCAGTGGCTTTCTTT	CASSEGLAVAFF
TRBV12-3/TRBV12-4	.	.	TRBJ2-2	TGTGCCAGCGGCCCAGGGCTAACCGGGGAGCTGTTTTTT	CASGPGLTGELFF
TRBV10-1	.	TRBD2	TRBJ2-1	TGCGCCAGCAGTGAGAGGGGAGCGGGGGACAATGAGCAGTTCTTC	CASSERGAGDNEQFF
TRBV7-8	.	.	TRBJ1-6	TGTGCCAGCAGCCCCTGGGGGGGCGACAATTCACCCCTCCACTTT	CASSPWGGDNSPLHF
TRBV19	.	TRBD2	TRBJ2-2	TGTGCCAGTAGTATACTAGCGGGGAACACCGGGGAGCTGTTTTTT	CASSILAGNTGELFF
TRBV19	.	TRBD2	TRBJ2-1	TGTGCCAGTAGTCTCGGGACTAGCGGGGGGTACAATGAGCAGTTCTTC	CASSLGTSGGYNEQFF
TRBV3-1/TRBV3-2	few	TRBD1	TRBJ1-4	TGTGCCAGCAGCCACCAGGACAGGGGGCTTGGAAAACTGTTTTTT	CASSHQDRGLGKLFF
TRBV18	.	.	TRBJ1-1	TGTGCCAGCTCACGGGGAGAAAACACTGAAGCTTTCTTT	CASSRGENTEAFF
TRBV5-1	.	TRBD1	TRBJ1-4	TGCGCCAGCAGCTCGGGACAGGGGGCGACTAATGAAAAACTGTTTTTT	CASSSGQGATNEKLFF
TRBV5-6	.	.	TRBJ1-1	TGTGCCAGCAGCTCTCGGGGGATTTCGAACACTGAAGCTTTCTTT	CASSSRGISNTEAFF
TRBV7-9	.	TRBD1	TRBJ1-5	TGTGCCAGCAGCTTAGGGACAGGGAGCAGCAATCAGCCCCAGCATTTT	CASSLGTGSSNQPQHF
TRBV7-2	.	TRBD2	TRBJ2-3	TGTGCCAGCAGCTTAGCACCCCAGGGCGGGGGGAAGTCAGATACGCAGTATTTT	CASSLAPQGGGKSDTQYF
TRBV19	.	TRBD1	TRBJ1-3	TGTGCCACTAGGACAGGGCGGACGAACACCATATATTTT	CATRTGRTNTIYF
TRBV3-1/TRBV3-2	.	.	TRBJ1-6	TGTGCCAGCAGCCCTCCAGGGAGGTCACCCCTCCACTTT	CASSPPGRSPLHF
TRBV11-3	.	TRBD2	TRBJ2-1	TGTGCCAGCAGCTTAGGGCGGGGGGACCACAATGAGCAGTTCTTC	CASSLGRGDHNEQFF
TRBV15	.	.	TRBJ1-3	TGTGCCACCAGCAGGTCAGGGATCGGAAACACCATATATTTT	CATSRSGIGNTIYF
TRBV7-2	.	TRBD2	TRBJ2-1	TGTGCCAGCAGTACGACTAGCGGGGGGGCACGCAATGAGCAGTTCTTC	CASSTTSGGARNEQFF
TRBV7-2	.	TRBD1	TRBJ1-4	TGTGCCAGCAGCTCGCCGGGACAGGGGAGTGGAAAACTGTTTTTT	CASSSPGQGSGKLFF